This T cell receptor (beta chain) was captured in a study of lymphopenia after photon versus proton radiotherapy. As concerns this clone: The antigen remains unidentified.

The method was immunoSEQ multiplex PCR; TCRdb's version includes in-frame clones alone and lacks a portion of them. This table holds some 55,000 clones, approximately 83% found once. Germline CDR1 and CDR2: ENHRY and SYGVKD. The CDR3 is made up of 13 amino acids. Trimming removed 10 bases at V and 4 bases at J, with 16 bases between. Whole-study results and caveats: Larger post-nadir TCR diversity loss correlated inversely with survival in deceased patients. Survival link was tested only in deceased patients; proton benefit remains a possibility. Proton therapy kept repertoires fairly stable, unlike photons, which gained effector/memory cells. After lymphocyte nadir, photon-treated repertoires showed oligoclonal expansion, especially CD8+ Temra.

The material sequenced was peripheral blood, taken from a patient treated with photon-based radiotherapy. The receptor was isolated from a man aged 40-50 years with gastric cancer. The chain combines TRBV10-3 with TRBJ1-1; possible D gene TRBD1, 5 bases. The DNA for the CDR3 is TGTGCCACGGGAGGAGGGGAGTTCACTGAAGCTTTCTTT. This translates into CATGGGEFTEAFF.